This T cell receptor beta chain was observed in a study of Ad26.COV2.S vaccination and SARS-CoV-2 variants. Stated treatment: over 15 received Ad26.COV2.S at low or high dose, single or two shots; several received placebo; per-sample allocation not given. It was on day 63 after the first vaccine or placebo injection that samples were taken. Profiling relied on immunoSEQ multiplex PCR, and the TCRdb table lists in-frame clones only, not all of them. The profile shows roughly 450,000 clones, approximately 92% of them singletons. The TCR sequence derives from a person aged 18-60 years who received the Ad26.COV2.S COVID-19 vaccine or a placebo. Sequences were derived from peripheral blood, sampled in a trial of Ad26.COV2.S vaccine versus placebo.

In nucleotides, the CDR3 is TGCAGCGTTGGGGAGAGAGCTTTCTTT. It specifies CSVGERAFF. The V and J genes are TRBV29-1 and TRBJ1-1; D call uncertain. The CDR3 totals 9 residues. V dropped 4 bases and J dropped 10 bases, with 7 bases sitting between them. Germline values: CDR1 SQVTM, CDR2 ANQGSEA.